This TCR beta chain is from a study of preoperative IRX-2 immunotherapy in early breast cancer. Regarding treatment: preoperative locoregional IRX-2 cytokine immunotherapy. Preoperative locoregional IRX-2 cytokine immunotherapy was tested in the phase Ib source study. Sequencing was performed with immunoSEQ multiplex PCR; in TCRdb, only in-frame clones are kept and a portion is missing. The sample lists 10,000 to 15,000 clones, about nine tenths occurring once. There are 13 residues in the CDR3. V was shortened by 10 bases and J by 5 bases, with 17 bases between the two germline ends. The germline gives CDR1 MNHEY, CDR2 SVGAGI.

The J gene is TRBJ1-1, the V gene TRBV6-5; D remains unclear. The sample was taken from a patient treated with IRX-2 immunotherapy. This sequence originates from a human donor with breast cancer. In DNA, the CDR3 is TGTGCCACAGCAGTAAGGGCTAGGACTGAAGCTTTCTTT. Amino acids: CATAVRARTEAFF.